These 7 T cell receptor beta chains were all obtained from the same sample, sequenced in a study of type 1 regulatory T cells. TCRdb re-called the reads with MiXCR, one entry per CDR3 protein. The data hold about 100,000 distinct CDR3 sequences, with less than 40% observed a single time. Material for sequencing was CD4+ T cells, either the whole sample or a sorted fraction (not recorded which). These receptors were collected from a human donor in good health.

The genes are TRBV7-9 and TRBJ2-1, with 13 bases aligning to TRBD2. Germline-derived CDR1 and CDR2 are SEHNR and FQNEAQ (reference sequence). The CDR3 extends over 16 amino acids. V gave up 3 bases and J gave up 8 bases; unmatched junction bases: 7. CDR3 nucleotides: TGTGCCAGCAGCTTTCAGGGGACTAGCGGGACCGATGAGCAGTTCTTC. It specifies CASSFQGTSGTDEQFF.

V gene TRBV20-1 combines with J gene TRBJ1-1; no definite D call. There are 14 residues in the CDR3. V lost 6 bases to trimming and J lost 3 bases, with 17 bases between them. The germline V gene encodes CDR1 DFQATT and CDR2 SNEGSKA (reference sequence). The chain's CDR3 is CSAIPGDTYTEAFF. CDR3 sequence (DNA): TGCAGTGCGATTCCCGGGGATACGTACACTGAAGCTTTCTTT.

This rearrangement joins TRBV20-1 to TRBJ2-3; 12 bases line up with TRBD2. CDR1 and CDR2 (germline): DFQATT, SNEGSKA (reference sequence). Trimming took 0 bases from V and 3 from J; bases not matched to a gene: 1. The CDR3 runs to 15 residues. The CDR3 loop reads CSARDGLAGTDTQYF. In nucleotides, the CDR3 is TGCAGTGCTAGAGACGGACTAGCGGGAACAGATACGCAGTATTTT.

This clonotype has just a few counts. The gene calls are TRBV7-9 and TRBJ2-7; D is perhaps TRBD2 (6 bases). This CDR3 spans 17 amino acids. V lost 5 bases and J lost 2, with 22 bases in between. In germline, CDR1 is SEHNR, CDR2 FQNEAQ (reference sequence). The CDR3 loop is CASSPNRRKRATYEQYF. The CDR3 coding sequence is TGTGCCAGCAGCCCAAACCGACGTAAGCGGGCCACCTACGAGCAGTACTTC.

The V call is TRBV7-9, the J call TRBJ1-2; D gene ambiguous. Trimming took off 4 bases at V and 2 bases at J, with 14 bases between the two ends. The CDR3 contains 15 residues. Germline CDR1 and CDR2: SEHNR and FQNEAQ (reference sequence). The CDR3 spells CASSSGRGLNYGYTF. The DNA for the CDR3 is TGTGCCAGCAGCTCCGGTCGCGGCCTGAACTATGGCTACACCTTC.

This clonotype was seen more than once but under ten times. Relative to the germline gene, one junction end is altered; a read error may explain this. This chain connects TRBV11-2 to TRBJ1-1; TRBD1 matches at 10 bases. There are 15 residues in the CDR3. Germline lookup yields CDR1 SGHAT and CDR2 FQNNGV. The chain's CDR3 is CASSFLDRGRTEAFF. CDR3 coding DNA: TGTGCCAGCAGCTTTCTCGACAGGGGGCGGACTGAGGCTTTCTTT.

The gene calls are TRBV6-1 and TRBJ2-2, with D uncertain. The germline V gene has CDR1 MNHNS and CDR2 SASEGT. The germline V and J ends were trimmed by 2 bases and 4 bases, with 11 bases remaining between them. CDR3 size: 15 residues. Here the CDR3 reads CASSERTGVTGELFF. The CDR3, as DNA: TGTGCCAGCAGTGAAAGGACGGGTGTCACCGGGGAGCTGTTTTTT.